One and the same sample provided the 25 T cell receptor beta chains below, sequenced in a study of T-cell reconstitution after alpha-beta-depleted transplantation in children. A TCRbeta library incorporating unique molecular identifiers was prepared. Each CDR3 protein gets one entry after TCRdb re-called the PCR reads with MiXCR. This table holds about 980,000 distinct CDR3 sequences, under 30% found once. The material was PBMCs, mostly from graft donor cells, obtained 360 days after TCRalphabeta/CD19-depleted stem cell transplant. These receptors all stem from a boy in the first two years of life who had a stem cell transplant for SCID, so the T cells may come from the graft donor.

This clonotype was counted ten times or more. The rearrangement links TRBV9 to TRBJ2-7; TRBD1 matches at 11 bases. Germline V CDR1 and CDR2: SGDLS, YYNGEE. The CDR3 has 13 amino acids. After removal of 4 bases from V and 5 bases from J, the junction contained 2 bases not matched to a gene. The CDR3 loop reads CASSRDRGNEQYF. As DNA, the CDR3 is TGTGCCAGCAGCCGGGACAGGGGGAACGAGCAGTACTTC.

This chain links TRBV9 with TRBJ2-7; 9 bases match TRBD1. This CDR3 is built from 15 residues. Germline V gives CDR1 SGDLS, CDR2 YYNGEE. V lost 4 bases to trimming and J lost 5 bases; unmatched junction nucleotides: 10. CDR3 loop: CASSTHGTGLDEQYF. The CDR3 nucleotides read TGTGCCAGCAGCACCCACGGGACAGGGCTCGACGAGCAGTACTTC.

The chain carries TRBV4-2 and TRBJ1-1; D call uncertain. V was pared by 0 bases and J by 2 bases, with 16 bases between. Germline lookup yields CDR1 LGHNA and CDR2 YNFKEQ. CDR3 length: 17 amino acids. This CDR3 is CASSQEWSREENTEAFF. The DNA of the CDR3 is TGTGCCAGCAGCCAAGAATGGAGTCGGGAGGAAAACACTGAAGCTTTCTTT.

The chain links TRBV7-2 to TRBJ1-1; a weak D match, TRBD1 (5 bases). The CDR3 is 15 residues long. Germline values: CDR1 SGHTA, CDR2 FQGNSA. V lost 2 bases, J lost 2 bases, and 12 bases lay in between. The CDR3 DNA reads as TGTGCCAGCAGCTTAAGGGGTGGGATCAACACTGAAGCTTTCTTT. It yields the protein CASSLRGGINTEAFF.

This clonotype has more than one count but fewer than ten. This sequence joins TRBV20-1 and TRBJ2-7; D may be TRBD2 (6 bases). The CDR3 runs 14 residues. Trimming cost V 5 bases and J 3 bases, with 17 bases left between them. The V gene's germline CDR1 is DFQATT and CDR2 SNEGSKA (reference sequence). For the CDR3, the DNA is TGCAGTGCTCCCCCAGTGGGGACTCACTACGAGCAGTACTTC. Its protein is CSAPPVGTHYEQYF.

CDR3 DNA: TGTGCCAGCAGCACAGGACTAGCGGGGAGGGCCCAGTACTTC. Protein: CASSTGLAGRAQYF. The chain has TRBV11-2 and TRBJ2-5; 12 nucleotides match TRBD2. This CDR3 has 14 residues. Germline V gene sequence: CDR1 SGHAT, CDR2 FQNNGV. V shed 5 bases and J 9 bases; nucleotides not matched to a gene: 7. Full variable domain (outside the CDR3, taken from reference TRBV11-2 and TRBJ2-5): EAGVAQSPRYKIIEKRQSVAFWCNPISGHATLYWYQQILGQGPKLLIQFQNNGVVDDSQLPKDRFSAERLKGVDSTLKIQPAKLEDSAVYLCASSTGLAGRAQYFGPGTRLLVL.

V usage is TRBV3-1 and J usage is TRBJ2-1; 9 bases agree with TRBD1. The germline gives CDR1 LGHDT, CDR2 YNNKEL (reference sequence). V trimming: 0 bases; J trimming: 5 bases; junction bases outside the gene matches: 8. The CDR3 covers 17 residues. In DNA, the CDR3 is TGTGCCAGCAGCCAAGATCGACCCGGGACAGGGCACAATGAGCAGTTCTTC. It codes for CASSQDRPGTGHNEQFF.

This clonotype turned up a few times. The DNA of the CDR3 is TGTGCCAGTAGTATGGGAGGGAAGGCCTACGAGCAGTACTTC. Its translation is CASSMGGKAYEQYF. The chain carries TRBV19 and TRBJ2-7; TRBD2 matches at 7 bases. With V trimmed by 3 bases and J by 2 bases, 4 bases remained unmatched. The length of the CDR3 is 14 residues. Germline-derived CDR1 and CDR2 are LNHDA and SQIVND (reference sequence).

The CDR3: CATERGTTYNEQFF. The CDR3 nucleotides are TGTGCCACCGAGCGGGGGACGACCTACAATGAGCAGTTCTTC. The chain employs TRBV12-3 or TRBV12-4 and TRBJ2-1, with 8 bases matching TRBD2. The CDR3 is 14 residues long. The V and J ends lost 10 bases and 2 bases, in that order; junction bases with no gene match: 7.

The chain couples TRBV12-3 or TRBV12-4 to TRBJ1-5; possibly TRBD1 for D (6 bases). There are 15 residues in the CDR3. The V end was cut by 3 bases, the J end by 2 bases, with 11 bases between. CDR3 coding DNA: TGTGCCAGCAGTTTGAGACAGGAACGCAATCAGCCCCAGCATTTT. The encoded protein is CASSLRQERNQPQHF.

This clonotype was detected only a few times. The chain links TRBV5-1 to TRBJ2-1, with D unresolved. Germline CDR1 is SGHRS and CDR2 is YFSETQ. Trimming took 5 bases from V and 0 from J, leaving 9 bases between them. CDR3 length: 14 amino acids. CDR3 residues: CASSGPGSYNEQFF. The CDR3 nucleotides read TGCGCCAGCAGTGGACCCGGCTCCTACAATGAGCAGTTCTTC. Together with reference TRBV5-1 and TRBJ2-1, the CDR3 gives the full variable domain: KAGVTQTPRYLIKTRGQQVTLSCSPISGHRSVSWYQQTPGQGLQFLFEYFSETQRNKGNFPGRFSGRQFSNSRSEMNVSTLELGDSALYLCASSGPGSYNEQFFGPGTRLTVL.

This chain connects TRBV6-4 to TRBJ2-3; possibly TRBD1 for D (7 bases). With 7 bases removed from V and 4 bases from J, the gap between germline ends came to 21 bases. Germline V CDR1 and CDR2: MRHNA, SNTAGT. This CDR3 spans 16 amino acids. CDR3 in DNA: TGTGCCAGCACCGATCGACAGGGAGGTTCCCCAGATACGCAGTATTTT. Amino acids: CASTDRQGGSPDTQYF.

The V gene is TRBV24-1, the J gene TRBJ2-4, with D tentatively TRBD1 (6 bases). Per the germline V gene, CDR1 is KGHDR and CDR2 is SFDVKD. The CDR3 consists of 14 residues. With 7 bases removed from V and 0 bases from J, the gap between germline ends came to 9 bases. CDR3 region: CATSPTGAKNIQYF. DNA for the CDR3: TGTGCCACCAGCCCGACAGGAGCCAAAAACATTCAGTACTTC.

There are many counts of this clonotype. The V call is TRBV5-1, the J call TRBJ2-7; D is unresolved. There are 15 residues in the CDR3. The ends were cut back, 4 bases at V and 4 bases at J, with 18 bases in the middle. Germline CDR1 is SGHRS and CDR2 is YFSETQ. The CDR3: CASSKELGRTYEQYF. DNA of the CDR3: TGCGCCAGCAGCAAGGAACTCGGACGGACGTACGAGCAGTACTTC.

The rearrangement joins TRBV15 to TRBJ1-4; D unclear. There are 14 residues in the CDR3. Between the trimmed V and J ends, which lost 0 bases and 8 bases, there was a span of 10 bases. Per germline, CDR1 LNHNV and CDR2 YYDKDF (reference sequence). CDR3 region: CATSRDIVAEKLFF. The CDR3 DNA sequence: TGTGCCACCAGCAGAGATATTGTGGCGGAAAAACTGTTTTTT.

The genes are TRBV5-1 and TRBJ1-2; 10 bases map to TRBD1. Germline values: CDR1 SGHRS, CDR2 YFSETQ. The CDR3 totals 15 residues. V trimming: 0 bases; J trimming: 5 bases; junction bases outside the gene matches: 4. CDR3: CASSLETGGPYGYTF. The CDR3 bases are TGCGCCAGCAGCTTGGAGACAGGGGGCCCTTATGGCTACACCTTC.

This clonotype was picked up one time. The chain combines TRBV28 with TRBJ2-3; TRBD2 matches at 10 bases. The CDR3 runs to 14 residues. Germline V gene data show CDR1 as MDHEN and CDR2 as SYDVKM. J lost 4 bases, V lost 7 bases, and 5 bases had no gene match. CDR3 bases: TGTGCCAGCACCCTGAGCGGGGGGGCAGATACGCAGTATTTT. It translates to CASTLSGGADTQYF.

This clonotype was found a few times. The V call is TRBV29-1, the J call TRBJ2-6; 7 bases align to TRBD1. In germline, CDR1 is SQVTM, CDR2 ANQGSEA. The CDR3 sequence is 18 residues long. Trimming at V came to 2 bases and at J to 0 bases, leaving 10 bases not matched to a gene. Here the CDR3 DNA reads TGCAGCGTTGAATCCCCCAAAGGGGGCGGCTCTGGGGCCAACGTCCTGACTTTC. Amino acid sequence: CSVESPKGGGSGANVLTF.

The table lists this clonotype with a few counts. This sequence joins TRBV6-2 or TRBV6-3 and TRBJ2-3; 10 nucleotides align to TRBD2. There are 16 residues in the CDR3. Germline V lookup: CDR1 MNHEY, CDR2 SVGEGT. V lost 0 bases and J lost 3; bases outside the gene matches: 3. In DNA form, the CDR3 reads TGTGCCAGCAGTTACTCGAGTAGCGGGGGGACAGATACGCAGTATTTT. It translates to CASSYSSSGGTDTQYF.

This clonotype has ten or more counts. The gene calls are TRBV4-1 and TRBJ2-5; D might be TRBD2 (6 bases). The CDR3 has 14 amino acids. The germline V gene encodes CDR1 MGHRA and CDR2 YSYEKL. Trimming took off 1 base at V and 1 base at J, with 7 bases between the two ends. The CDR3 nucleotides read TGCGCCAGCAGCCAAGGGACTATCCAAGAGACCCAGTACTTC. It codes for CASSQGTIQETQYF.

The gene calls are TRBV6-5 and TRBJ2-2, with D uncertain. The germline V gene has CDR1 MNHEY and CDR2 SVGAGI. CDR3 length equals 13 residues. Trimming shortened V by 2 bases and J by 5 bases, and 6 bases separated the two germline ends. CDR3 amino acids: CASSYERTGELFF. The CDR3 bases are TGTGCCAGCAGTTACGAGAGAACCGGGGAGCTGTTTTTT.

This clonotype was observed a few times. The chain joins TRBV15 to TRBJ2-2; 7 bases agree with TRBD1. This CDR3 has 19 residues. The germline gives CDR1 LNHNV, CDR2 YYDKDF (reference sequence). The junction had 13 bases not matched to a gene; V was cut back by 1 base and J by 2 bases. For the CDR3, the DNA is TGTGCCACCAGCAGAGGATTGACAGGGCTAAAGATCAACACCGGGGAGCTGTTTTTT. Its protein is CATSRGLTGLKINTGELFF.

In the case of this clonotype: With a much larger clone just one base away, this may be a read error. This chain uses TRBV12-3 or TRBV12-4 with TRBJ2-2; D is ambiguous. The V end lost 6 bases, the J end lost 0 bases, and 8 bases lay between the germline ends. The CDR3 totals 14 residues. Here the CDR3 DNA reads TGTGCCAGCAGCCGGAACACGAACACCGGGGAGCTGTTTTTT. This encodes CASSRNTNTGELFF.

V usage is TRBV6-1 and J usage is TRBJ2-7, with 12 bases aligning to TRBD1. Germline values: CDR1 MNHNS, CDR2 SASEGT. With V trimmed by 5 bases and J by 4 bases, 6 bases remained unmatched. The CDR3 sequence is 15 residues long. In DNA form, the CDR3 reads TGTGCCAGCAGTCGGGACAGGGGGCAGGTTTACGAGCAGTACTTC. It codes for CASSRDRGQVYEQYF.

The V call is TRBV28, the J call TRBJ2-7, with D possibly being TRBD1 (5 bases). V dropped 4 bases and J dropped 2 bases, with 9 bases sitting between them. This CDR3 is 13 amino acids long. The V gene's germline CDR1 is MDHEN and CDR2 SYDVKM. The CDR3 region has the DNA TGTGCCAGCAGTTACAGGCCACCCTACGAGCAGTACTTC. It yields the protein CASSYRPPYEQYF.